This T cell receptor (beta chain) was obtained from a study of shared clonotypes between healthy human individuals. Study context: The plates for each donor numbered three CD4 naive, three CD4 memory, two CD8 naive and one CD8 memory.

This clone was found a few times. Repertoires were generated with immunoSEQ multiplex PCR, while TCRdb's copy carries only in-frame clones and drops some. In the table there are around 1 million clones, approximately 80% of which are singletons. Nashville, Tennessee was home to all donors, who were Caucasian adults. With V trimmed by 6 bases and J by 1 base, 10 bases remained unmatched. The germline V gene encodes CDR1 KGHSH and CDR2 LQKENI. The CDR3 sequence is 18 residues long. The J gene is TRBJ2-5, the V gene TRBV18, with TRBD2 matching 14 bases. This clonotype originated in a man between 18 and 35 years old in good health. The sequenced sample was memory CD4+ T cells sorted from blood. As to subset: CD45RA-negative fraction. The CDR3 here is CASSRGLAGGGLQETQYF. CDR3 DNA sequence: TGTGCCAGCTCCCGCGGACTAGCGGGGGGCGGACTCCAAGAGACCCAGTACTTC.